This T cell receptor beta chain was sequenced in a study of T cells after posttransplantation cyclophosphamide. In this sample, this clone turned up many times. The CDR3 consists of 13 residues. With 0 bases removed from V and 7 bases from J, the gap between germline ends came to 8 bases. CDR1 is SGHRS, CDR2 YFSETQ, per germline. Here immunoSEQ multiplex PCR was the method, and the copy in TCRdb shows in-frame clones only, minus some. The sample presents tens of thousands of clones, none singletons. This clonotype originated in a woman in her 50s in good health and a related stem cell transplant donor. Specimen: PBMCs. V and J are TRBV5-1 and TRBJ1-5; D is unclear. In nucleotides, the CDR3 is TGCGCCAGCAGCTTGGAGGGAGGGCAGCCCCAGCATTTT. Amino acid sequence: CASSLEGGQPQHF.